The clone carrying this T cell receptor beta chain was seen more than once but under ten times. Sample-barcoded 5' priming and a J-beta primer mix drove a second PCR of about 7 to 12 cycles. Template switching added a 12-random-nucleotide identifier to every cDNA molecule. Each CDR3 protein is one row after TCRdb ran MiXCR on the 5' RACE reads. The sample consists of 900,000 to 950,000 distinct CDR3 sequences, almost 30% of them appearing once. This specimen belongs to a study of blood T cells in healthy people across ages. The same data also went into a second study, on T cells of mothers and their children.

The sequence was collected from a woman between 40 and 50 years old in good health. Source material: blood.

The CDR3 nucleotides are TGTGCCAGCAGTGAGGGGGTTTCGAGCAATCAGCCCCAGCATTTT. It specifies CASSEGVSSNQPQHF. The rearrangement uses TRBV2 and TRBJ1-5; the D gene is possibly TRBD1 (5 bases). Germline CDR1 and CDR2: SNHLY and FYNNEI. This CDR3 contains 15 residues. V shed 3 bases and J shed 1 base, with 10 bases lying between them.